These T cell receptor beta chains were read from a single sample in a study of identical twins. TCRdb recomputed calls from the 5' RACE reads with MiXCR, one row per CDR3 protein. The sample includes hundreds of thousands of distinct CDR3 sequences, 15% to 20% of them seen just once. These data also featured in a second study, about T cells expressing NK-cell markers.

The sequencing sample was made of PBMCs. The receptors come from a woman between 18 and 29 years old in good health. The CDR3 runs from the conserved cysteine through the conserved F or W. Fields, in order: V gene, J gene, clone size, D gene, CDR3 DNA, CDR3 protein. A D gene is named only where the DNA matches it firmly. Size is omitted from some rows. Given values are once, few, many or a class for expanded clones.

TRBV12-3/TRBV12-4,TRBJ2-3,NA,NA,TGTGCCAGCAGACGTCGGGAGCCCCCAGATACGCAGTATTTT,CASRRREPPDTQYF
TRBV7-2,TRBJ1-1,few,NA,TGTGCCAGCAGCTTAATATCTGAGGGGCGGAGTGAAGCTTTCTTT,CASSLISEGRSEAFF
TRBV29-1,TRBJ2-5,few,TRBD2,TGCAGCACTGGACTAGACGAAATGGAGACCCAGTACTTC,CSTGLDEMETQYF
TRBV20-1,TRBJ2-7,NA,NA,TGCAGTGCAAAAGAGGGTAGGCAGACCTACGAGCAGTACTTC,CSAKEGRQTYEQYF
TRBV9,TRBJ2-7,NA,TRBD1,TGTGCCAGCAGCGTAGAAGGACAGGGAAGCGAGCAGTACTTC,CASSVEGQGSEQYF
TRBV3-1,TRBJ2-2,NA,TRBD1,TGTGCCAGCAGCCTAAGACAGGGGGCCGGGGAGCTGTTTTTT,CASSLRQGAGELFF
TRBV6-4,TRBJ2-2,NA,TRBD2,TGTGCCAGCAGTGAGACTAGCGGGGTATCCGGGGAGCTGTTTTTT,CASSETSGVSGELFF
TRBV5-1,TRBJ2-1,few,NA,TGCGCCAGCAGGCGAGACCCTCCATACAATGAGCAGTTCTTC,CASRRDPPYNEQFF
TRBV9,TRBJ2-7,few,NA,TGTGCCAGCAGCCCGCGCCCCGTTGGGGGTCAAGGCTACGAGCAGTACTTC,CASSPRPVGGQGYEQYF
TRBV6-2/TRBV6-3,TRBJ2-1,few,NA,TGTGCCAGCGGGCCGTTCCAAGGGGAGCAGTTCTTC,CASGPFQGEQFF
TRBV7-9,TRBJ1-2,NA,NA,TGTGCCAGCAGTTTCAGGGGACCGTATGGCTACACCTTC,CASSFRGPYGYTF
TRBV6-1,TRBJ2-5,few,TRBD2,TGTGCCAGCAGCTCAAGACTAGCTGAGATACAAGAGACCCAGTACTTC,CASSSRLAEIQETQYF
TRBV20-1,TRBJ2-7,few,NA,TGCAGTGCTAGCGGTCAGGATTTCTACGAGCAGTACTTC,CSASGQDFYEQYF
TRBV12-3/TRBV12-4,TRBJ2-1,NA,TRBD2,TGTGCCAGCAGTTTGGGCGGACTAGCGTTTCCCAATGAGCAGTTCTTC,CASSLGGLAFPNEQFF
TRBV3-1,TRBJ2-1,NA,NA,TGTGCCAGCAGCCGGAGGGGTAGCCGGCAGTTCTTC,CASSRRGSRQFF
TRBV10-2,TRBJ2-7,NA,NA,TGCGCCAGCAGTAAAGCGAACTCTAACTACGAGCAGTACTTC,CASSKANSNYEQYF
TRBV7-8,TRBJ2-1,few,TRBD2,TGTGCCAGCAGCTTAGAGCCGGGACTAGCAAAGTATGAGCAGTTCTTC,CASSLEPGLAKYEQFF
TRBV6-5,TRBJ2-1,NA,NA,TGTGCCATCCGCTCTGGACTTGAGCAGTTCTTC,CAIRSGLEQFF
TRBV12-3/TRBV12-4,TRBJ2-2,many,TRBD1,TGTGCCAGCGGAGGGACAGGGAGGTTGGTCACCGGGGAGCTGTTTTTT,CASGGTGRLVTGELFF
TRBV7-2,TRBJ2-7,few,TRBD2,TGTGCCAGCAGCACGACTAGCGGGAGGATGAACGAGCAGTACTTC,CASSTTSGRMNEQYF
TRBV27,TRBJ2-3,few,NA,TGTGCCAGCAGTCCCCCCGAGGGAACAGATACGCAGTATTTT,CASSPPEGTDTQYF
TRBV15,TRBJ1-5,few,NA,TGTGCCACCAGCAGAGTGGTAGAAAATCAGCCCCAGCATTTT,CATSRVVENQPQHF
TRBV12-3/TRBV12-4,TRBJ2-1,many,NA,TGTGCCAGCAGCCGGAACTACAATGAGCAGTTCTTC,CASSRNYNEQFF
TRBV12-3/TRBV12-4,TRBJ1-1,many,NA,TGTGCCAGCAGTCCTCCAGGAGGGGGGAAAGCTTTCTTT,CASSPPGGGKAFF
TRBV7-2,TRBJ1-5,NA,TRBD1,TGTGCCAGCAGCCCCGAGGGGGCTCCTCCGTTGAATTTT,CASSPEGAPPLNF
TRBV10-3,TRBJ2-7,few,TRBD2,TGTGCCATCAGTCCCACTAGCGGGAGAGTCTCCTACGAGCAGTACTTC,CAISPTSGRVSYEQYF
TRBV19,TRBJ2-1,NA,NA,TGTGCCAGTAGTATCTCTCACGGAGGCAGAGAGCAGTTCTTC,CASSISHGGREQFF
TRBV7-9,TRBJ2-7,many,NA,TGTGCCAGCAGCCCCTTGGCTCCGTACGAGCAGTACTTC,CASSPLAPYEQYF
TRBV13,TRBJ2-3,NA,TRBD1,TGTGCCAGCAGCTTAGGCAGAGGACAGGGCTGGCAGTATTTT,CASSLGRGQGWQYF
TRBV5-1,TRBJ2-1,NA,TRBD1,TGCGCCAGCAGCCCCCGGGACAGGGCGGATGAGCAGTTCTTC,CASSPRDRADEQFF
TRBV2,TRBJ2-2,NA,TRBD2,TGTGCCAGCAGTCAGCGGGGGGGCCCCGCCGGGGAGCTGTTTTTT,CASSQRGGPAGELFF
TRBV2,TRBJ2-6,few,TRBD2,TGTGCCAGCAGTATATCCCAGCGGGGACTCTCTGGGGCCAACGTCCTGACTTTC,CASSISQRGLSGANVLTF
TRBV20-1,TRBJ2-2,NA,NA,TGCAGTGCTAGAGATAGTACAACGAACACCGGGGAGCTGTTTTTT,CSARDSTTNTGELFF
TRBV7-9,TRBJ2-5,NA,NA,TGTGCCAGTGGAGGGAAAGAGACCCAGTACTTC,CASGGKETQYF
TRBV6-2/TRBV6-3,TRBJ2-7,few,TRBD1,TGTGCCAGCACTAAAGGACAGGATCCCGTTCACGAGCAGTACTTC,CASTKGQDPVHEQYF
TRBV11-1,TRBJ2-5,NA,TRBD1,TGTGCCAGCAGTCCAGCCTCCGGGACAGAAGTTTCTCCGGAGACCCAGTACTTC,CASSPASGTEVSPETQYF
TRBV12-3/TRBV12-4,TRBJ2-5,few,NA,TGTGCCAGCGGCAGTCAGAAGACCCAGTACTTC,CASGSQKTQYF
TRBV12-3/TRBV12-4,TRBJ2-7,many,NA,TGTGCCAGCAGTTTACTTAACTACGAGCAGTACTTC,CASSLLNYEQYF
TRBV5-1,TRBJ2-3,many,NA,TGCGCCAGCAGCTTGCGGACCGCTAGCACAGATACGCAGTATTTT,CASSLRTASTDTQYF
TRBV12-3/TRBV12-4,TRBJ2-1,few,TRBD2,TGTGCCAGCAGTCGGACTAGGCTCTCCTACAATGAGCAGTTCTTC,CASSRTRLSYNEQFF
TRBV7-9,TRBJ2-7,few,TRBD2,TGTGCCAGCAGCTCGTTAGCGGGGGGTGTCAACGAGCAGTACTTC,CASSSLAGGVNEQYF